The rows below give T cell receptor beta chains drawn from one sample of a study of shared clonotypes between healthy human individuals. TCRdb's table, derived via immunoSEQ multiplex PCR, lists solely in-frame clones and lacks some. This table has about 2.2 million clones, 93% appearing once. Material: naive CD8+ T cells from PBMCs. The receptors come from a man aged 18 to 29 in good health. Some clones in this sample may be carry-over from other donors' samples. CDR3s include the opening cysteine and the closing phenylalanine or tryptophan. The D gene is left open where the match is weak. Only part of the rows carry a size: once, few, many, or a class if the clone is expanded.

j_call d_call v_call clone_size cdr3_aa cdr3_nt
TRBJ2-5 - TRBV16 once CASTGRGKETQYF TGTGCCAGCACAGGAAGGGGTAAAGAGACCCAGTACTTC
TRBJ2-1 TRBD1 TRBV6-4 - CASRLDRGQGNEQFF TGTGCCAGCAGATTGGACAGGGGGCAAGGCAATGAGCAGTTCTTC
TRBJ2-2 - TRBV28 - CASSRPPLSTNTGELFF TGTGCCAGCAGTCGGCCCCCCCTGAGTACGAACACCGGGGAGCTGTTTTTT
TRBJ2-7 TRBD2 TRBV14 - CASSQDPLWDSGSYEQYF TGTGCCAGCAGCCAAGATCCGCTTTGGGATAGCGGGAGCTACGAGCAGTACTTC
TRBJ2-1 - TRBV10-3 - CAISAEPALNEQFF TGTGCCATCAGTGCCGAACCGGCCCTCAATGAGCAGTTCTTC
TRBJ2-7 - TRBV15 - CATSGNRATYEQYF TGTGCCACCAGCGGAAACAGGGCTACCTACGAGCAGTACTTC
TRBJ2-1 - TRBV7-9 - CASNIGRTAVLSSYNEQFF TGTGCCAGCAACATAGGACGGACAGCGGTGTTGAGCTCCTACAATGAGCAGTTCTTC
TRBJ1-2 - TRBV11-2 - CASSLDGQCTF TGTGCCAGCAGCTTAGATGGACAGTGCACCTTC
TRBJ2-5 - TRBV19 - CASSFLEAETQYF TGTGCCAGTAGCTTCCTCGAGGCGGAGACCCAGTACTTC
TRBJ1-2 - TRBV2 few CASSGAEANYGYTF TGTGCCAGCAGTGGGGCAGAAGCTAACTATGGCTACACCTTC
TRBJ2-1 - TRBV27 - CASSPEWDGSYNEQFF TGTGCCAGCAGTCCCGAATGGGACGGCTCCTACAATGAGCAGTTCTTC
TRBJ2-7 TRBD2 TRBV6-1 once CASSEGGGIVYEQYF TGTGCCAGCAGTGAAGGGGGGGGGATCGTATACGAGCAGTACTTC
TRBJ2-3 - TRBV27 - CASSPIAAGAHGVGDTQYF TGTGCCAGCAGTCCTATAGCCGCAGGGGCCCACGGGGTGGGGGATACGCAGTATTTT
TRBJ2-1 - TRBV5-4 - CASSLDPGAGGQFF TGTGCCAGCAGCTTGGATCCGGGTGCCGGGGGGCAGTTCTTC
TRBJ2-7 - TRBV14 once CASSQGSRQEQYF TGTGCCAGCAGCCAAGGGTCCCGCCAGGAGCAGTACTTC
TRBJ2-5 TRBD2 TRBV9 - CASSHRGEETQYF TGTGCCAGCAGCCACCGGGGGGAAGAGACCCAGTACTTC
TRBJ2-7 TRBD2 TRBV28 once CASSPMLAGAHEQYF TGTGCCAGCAGTCCCATGCTAGCGGGAGCCCACGAGCAGTACTTC
TRBJ1-1 - TRBV19 - CASSIDLETLNTEAFF TGTGCCAGTAGTATAGATCTGGAGACCCTGAACACTGAAGCTTTCTTT
TRBJ2-3 - TRBV9 - CASTGRGTDTQYF TGTGCCAGCACCGGACGCGGCACAGATACGCAGTATTTT
TRBJ2-1 - TRBV7-9 - CASSPRAGNEQFF TGTGCCAGCAGCCCTAGGGCGGGAAATGAGCAGTTCTTC
TRBJ1-1 TRBD1 TRBV5-6 - CASSRDRAPRHTEAFF TGTGCCAGCAGCCGTGACAGGGCCCCTCGCCACACTGAAGCTTTCTTT
TRBJ2-7 - TRBV5-8 once CASNWAGGNEQYF TGTGCCAGCAACTGGGCAGGGGGGAACGAGCAGTACTTC
TRBJ2-5 TRBD2 TRBV7-9 - CASSLVASGSKETQYF TGTGCCAGCAGCTTAGTGGCTAGCGGGAGTAAGGAGACCCAGTACTTC
TRBJ2-2 TRBD2 TRBV11-2 - CASRLLLAGVVGELFF TGTGCCAGCAGGTTATTACTAGCGGGAGTGGTCGGGGAGCTGTTTTTT
TRBJ2-3 - TRBV15 - CASQRPPYGAQYF TGTGCCAGCCAGCGTCCTCCTTATGGGGCGCAGTATTTT
TRBJ2-2 TRBD1 TRBV28 - CASSPQGAGELFF TGTGCCAGCAGTCCACAGGGGGCCGGGGAGCTGTTTTTT
TRBJ2-2 TRBD1 TRBV28 - CASSLKLQGALGGELFF TGTGCCAGCAGTCTAAAACTTCAGGGGGCACTGGGCGGGGAGCTGTTTTTT
TRBJ1-5 - TRBV27 - CASSWVSFGQPQHF TGTGCCAGCAGTTGGGTATCTTTTGGTCAGCCCCAGCATTTT
TRBJ2-7 - TRBV7-9 - CASSLLYEQYF TGTGCCAGCAGCTTACTTTACGAGCAGTACTTC
TRBJ2-3 - TRBV2 - CASLGTSTDTQYF TGTGCCAGCCTAGGGACTAGCACAGATACGCAGTATTTT
TRBJ1-5 - TRBV6-1 once CASSEVQGGSNQPQHF TGTGCCAGCAGTGAAGTTCAGGGTGGTAGCAATCAGCCCCAGCATTTT
TRBJ2-3 TRBD2 TRBV6-5 - CASSWSGITDTQYF TGTGCCAGCAGTTGGAGCGGGATCACAGATACGCAGTATTTT
TRBJ1-5 - TRBV11-2 - CASSLGNQPQHF TGTGCCAGCAGCTTGGGAAATCAGCCCCAGCATTTT
TRBJ2-7 TRBD2 TRBV9 - CASSAGTSIWDEQYF TGTGCCAGCAGCGCCGGGACTAGCATATGGGACGAGCAGTACTTC
TRBJ2-7 TRBD1 TRBV15 - CATSGGRQGYEQYF TGTGCCACCAGCGGGGGGAGACAGGGGTACGAGCAGTACTTC
TRBJ1-5 - TRBV28 - CASSLMPSGRGYSNQPQHF TGTGCCAGCAGTCTCATGCCCTCGGGACGGGGGTATAGCAATCAGCCCCAGCATTTT
TRBJ2-3 TRBD2 TRBV6-6 - CASSYLAGEGTDTQYF TGTGCCAGCAGTTACCTTGCGGGAGAGGGCACAGATACGCAGTATTTT
TRBJ2-5 TRBD1 TRBV28 - CASSAKQGAHQETQYF TGTGCCAGCAGTGCCAAACAGGGGGCTCACCAAGAGACCCAGTACTTC
TRBJ2-3 TRBD2 TRBV9 - CASSLGTSRADTQYF TGTGCCAGCAGCCTCGGGACTAGCCGTGCAGATACGCAGTATTTT
TRBJ1-1 - TRBV29-1 - CSVRPFGQLNTEAFF TGCAGCGTCCGACCCTTCGGGCAGCTGAACACTGAAGCTTTCTTT
TRBJ2-3 - TRBV27 - CASSRTVRQADTQYF TGTGCCAGCAGTCGGACTGTACGACAAGCAGATACGCAGTATTTT
TRBJ1-5 - TRBV6-5 - CASSSQNQPQHF TGTGCCAGCAGTTCCCAGAATCAGCCCCAGCATTTT
TRBJ2-1 TRBD2 TRBV28 - CASSLWNLAGDEQFF TGTGCCAGCAGTTTATGGAACCTAGCGGGGGATGAGCAGTTCTTC
TRBJ1-2 - TRBV11-2 - CASSPTRLSGANYGYTF TGTGCCAGCAGCCCGACAAGACTGAGCGGGGCTAACTATGGCTACACCTTC
TRBJ2-3 TRBD2 TRBV10-2 - CASSGAGAEGRTQYF TGCGCCAGCAGTGGGGCGGGAGCGGAGGGGCGTACGCAGTATTTT
TRBJ1-2 - TRBV7-2 - CASSPPDRYGYTF TGTGCCAGCAGCCCACCCGACAGATATGGCTACACCTTC
TRBJ2-7 TRBD2 TRBV6-1 - CASSEALASGSHREQYF TGTGCCAGCAGTGAAGCATTGGCTAGCGGGAGTCATCGCGAGCAGTACTTC
TRBJ2-2 TRBD2 TRBV7-9 - CASSRSSGGHTGELFF TGTGCCAGCAGCCGATCTAGCGGGGGCCACACCGGGGAGCTGTTTTTT
TRBJ2-7 TRBD1 TRBV9 - CASSVRDRMYEQYF TGTGCCAGCAGCGTAAGGGACAGAATGTACGAGCAGTACTTC
TRBJ1-2 - TRBV14 - CASSQTQGSYGYTF TGTGCCAGCAGCCAAACACAGGGCTCCTATGGCTACACCTTC
TRBJ2-7 TRBD2 TRBV7-9 - CASSSNPGSGERDYEQYF TGTGCCAGCAGCTCTAACCCCGGGAGCGGGGAGAGGGACTACGAGCAGTACTTC
TRBJ2-1 - TRBV27 - CASRVMDGYNEQFF TGTGCCAGCAGAGTCATGGATGGATACAATGAGCAGTTCTTC
TRBJ2-7 - TRBV28 - CASSPGSSYEQYF TGTGCCAGCAGCCCGGGCAGTTCCTACGAGCAGTACTTC